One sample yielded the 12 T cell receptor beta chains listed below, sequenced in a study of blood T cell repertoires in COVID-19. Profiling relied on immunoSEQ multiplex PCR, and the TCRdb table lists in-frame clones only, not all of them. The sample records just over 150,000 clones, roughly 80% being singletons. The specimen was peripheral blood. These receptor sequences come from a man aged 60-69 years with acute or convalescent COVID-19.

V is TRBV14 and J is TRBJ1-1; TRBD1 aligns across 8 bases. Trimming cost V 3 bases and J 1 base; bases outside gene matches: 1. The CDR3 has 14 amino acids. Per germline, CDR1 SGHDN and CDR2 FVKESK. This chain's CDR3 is CASSHGTGNTEAFF. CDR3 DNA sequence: TGTGCCAGCAGCCACGGGACAGGGAACACTGAAGCTTTCTTT.

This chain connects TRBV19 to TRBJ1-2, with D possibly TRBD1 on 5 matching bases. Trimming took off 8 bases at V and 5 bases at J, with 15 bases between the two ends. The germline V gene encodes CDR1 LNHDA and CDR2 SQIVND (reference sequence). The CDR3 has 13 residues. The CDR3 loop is CASGEGREYGYTF. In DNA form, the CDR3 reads TGTGCCAGTGGCGAGGGGCGGGAGTATGGCTACACCTTC.

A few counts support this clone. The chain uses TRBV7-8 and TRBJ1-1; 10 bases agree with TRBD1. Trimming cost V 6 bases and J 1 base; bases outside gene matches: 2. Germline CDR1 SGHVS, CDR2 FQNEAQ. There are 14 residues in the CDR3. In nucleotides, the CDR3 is TGTGCCAGCAGGGGGGACAGGGGGAACACTGAAGCTTTCTTT. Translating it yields CASRGDRGNTEAFF.

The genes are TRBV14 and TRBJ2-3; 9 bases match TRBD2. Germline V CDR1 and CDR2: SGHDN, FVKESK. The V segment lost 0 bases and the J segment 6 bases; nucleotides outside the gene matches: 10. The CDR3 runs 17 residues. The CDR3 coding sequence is TGTGCCAGCAGCCAAGATTACGGACTAGCGACTGGGGATACGCAGTATTTT. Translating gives CASSQDYGLATGDTQYF.

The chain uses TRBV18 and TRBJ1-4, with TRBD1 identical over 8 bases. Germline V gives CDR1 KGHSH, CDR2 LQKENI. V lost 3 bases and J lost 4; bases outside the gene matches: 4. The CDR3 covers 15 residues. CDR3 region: CASSPGQALNEKLFF. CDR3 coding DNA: TGTGCCAGCTCACCGGGACAGGCACTTAATGAAAAACTGTTTTTT. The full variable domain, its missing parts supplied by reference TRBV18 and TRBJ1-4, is NAGVMQNPRHLVRRRGQEARLRCSPMKGHSHVYWYRQLPEEGLKFMVYLQKENIIDESGMPKERFSAEFPKEGPSILRIQQVVRGDSAAYFCASSPGQALNEKLFFGSGTQLSVL.

The CDR3 DNA reads as TGTGCCAGCAGTACCGGGAGGAGCTATGGCTACACCTTC. Translation: CASSTGRSYGYTF. The chain carries TRBV14 and TRBJ1-2; D remains ambiguous. With 6 bases removed from V and 4 bases from J, the gap between germline ends came to 12 bases. The CDR3 extends over 13 amino acids. CDR1 SGHDN and CDR2 FVKESK come from the germline V gene.

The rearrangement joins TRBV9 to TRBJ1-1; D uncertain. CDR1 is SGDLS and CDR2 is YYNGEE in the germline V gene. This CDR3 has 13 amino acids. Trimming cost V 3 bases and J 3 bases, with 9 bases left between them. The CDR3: CASSGNGYTEAFF. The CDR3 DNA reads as TGTGCCAGCAGCGGTAACGGGTACACTGAAGCTTTCTTT.

CDR3 sequence: CASSSRRDSQANYGYTF. For the CDR3, the DNA is TGTGCCAGCAGCTCCCGACGGGACAGCCAAGCTAACTATGGCTACACCTTC. This chain uses TRBV7-2 with TRBJ1-2, with 7 bases identical to TRBD1. The CDR3 is 17 amino acids. The ends lost 4 bases at V and 0 bases at J; junction bases unmatched: 11. Germline V gene lookup returns CDR1 SGHTA and CDR2 FQGNSA.

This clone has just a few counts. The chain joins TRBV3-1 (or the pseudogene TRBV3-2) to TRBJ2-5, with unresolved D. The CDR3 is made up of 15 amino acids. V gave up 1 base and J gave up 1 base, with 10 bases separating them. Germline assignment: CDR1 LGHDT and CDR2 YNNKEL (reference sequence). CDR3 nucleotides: TGTGCCAGCAGCCAAGGGGTAACAGCCCAAGAGACCCAGTACTTC. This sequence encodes CASSQGVTAQETQYF.

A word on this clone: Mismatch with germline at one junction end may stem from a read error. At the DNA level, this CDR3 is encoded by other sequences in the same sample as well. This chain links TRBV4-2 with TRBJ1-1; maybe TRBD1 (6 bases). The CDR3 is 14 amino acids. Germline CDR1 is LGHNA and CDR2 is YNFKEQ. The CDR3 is CASSHRGQNTEAFF. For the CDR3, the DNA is TGTGCCAGCAGCCACAGGGGCCAGAACACTGAAGCTTTCTTC.

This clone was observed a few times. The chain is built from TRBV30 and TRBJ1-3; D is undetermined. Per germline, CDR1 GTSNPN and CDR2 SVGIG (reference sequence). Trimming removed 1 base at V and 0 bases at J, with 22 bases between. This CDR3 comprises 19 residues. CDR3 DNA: TGTGCCTGGAGTGCCCCCGGAGGACGCCGACTAAGCTCTGGAAACACCATATATTTT. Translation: CAWSAPGGRRLSSGNTIYF.

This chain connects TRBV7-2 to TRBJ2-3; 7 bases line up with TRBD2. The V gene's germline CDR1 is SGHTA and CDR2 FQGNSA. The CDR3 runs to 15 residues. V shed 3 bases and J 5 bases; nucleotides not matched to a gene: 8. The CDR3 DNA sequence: TGTGCCAGCAGCTTCGACGGGAGGTTGGGAGATACGCAGTATTTT. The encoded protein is CASSFDGRLGDTQYF.